These T cell receptor beta chains were read from a single sample in a study of CD8 T cells in Susac syndrome. TCRdb independently ran MiXCR on the immunoSEQ multiplex PCR reads; one entry per CDR3 protein. The data show more than 55,000 distinct CDR3 sequences, approximately 96% seen once. The material sequenced was CD4+ T cells from PBMCs. The receptor source for this set is a human donor with multiple sclerosis. CDR3s include the opening cysteine and the closing phenylalanine or tryptophan. The order of the fields is J gene, D gene, V gene, clone size, CDR3 DNA, CDR3 protein. A D gene is named only where the DNA matches it firmly. Clone size appears in some rows only: once, few, many, or a class for an expanded clone.

TRBJ2-7	TRBD1	TRBV30	.	TGTGCCTGGGACAGGGGCTACGAGCAGTACTTC	CAWDRGYEQYF
TRBJ2-1	.	TRBV19	.	TGTGCCAGTAGTATGTTGCTTTGGAGGGACCTCGGACTGTTTTACAATGAGCAGTTCTTC	CASSMLLWRDLGLFYNEQFF
TRBJ2-7	TRBD2	TRBV12-3/TRBV12-4	.	TGTGCCAGCAGTTTGTCGGGACTAGCGGGGAGCTACGAGCAGTACTTC	CASSLSGLAGSYEQYF
TRBJ2-3	TRBD2	TRBV4-2	once	TGTGCCAGCAGCCAAGACGGGGGGTACACAGATACGCAGTATTTT	CASSQDGGYTDTQYF
TRBJ2-3	TRBD2	TRBV20-1	.	TGCAGTGCTATGGTTAGCGGGAACACAGATACGCAGTATTTT	CSAMVSGNTDTQYF
TRBJ1-5	TRBD1	TRBV11-2	.	TGTGCCAGCAGCCCAGGGGGAGGAGTTAGCAATCAGCCCCAGCATTTT	CASSPGGGVSNQPQHF
TRBJ2-6	.	TRBV29-1	.	TGCAGCGTTGGGACAGCGCGCTCTGGGGCCAACGTCCTGACTTTC	CSVGTARSGANVLTF
TRBJ2-3	TRBD1	TRBV20-1	.	TGCAGTGCAACCTACCCGACAGGGTCGGCAGATACGCAGTATTTT	CSATYPTGSADTQYF
TRBJ2-5	TRBD1	TRBV2	.	TGTGCCAGCAGTACTGGACAGGAGACTGCTCAAGAGACCCAGTACTTC	CASSTGQETAQETQYF
TRBJ1-5	TRBD1	TRBV30	.	TGTGCCTGGAGCTACGGGACAGGGCATCAGCCCCAGCATTTT	CAWSYGTGHQPQHF
TRBJ1-5	.	TRBV9	.	TGTGCCAGCAGCGTAGGTGGAGGGCCGGGTCAGCCCCAGCATTTT	CASSVGGGPGQPQHF
TRBJ2-6	.	TRBV25-1	.	TGTGCCAGCACGGCCTATTCTGGGGCCAACGTCCTGACTTTC	CASTAYSGANVLTF
TRBJ2-6	.	TRBV30	.	TGTGCCTGGAGCAGACGGGACCTTGCCCCTGGGGCCAACGTCCTGACTTTC	CAWSRRDLAPGANVLTF
TRBJ2-5	.	TRBV30	.	TGTGCCTGGAAACAAGAGACCCAGTACTTC	CAWKQETQYF
TRBJ1-4	TRBD1	TRBV12-3/TRBV12-4	.	TGTGCCAGCACCCAACGGGGACAGACTAATGAAAAACTGTTTTTT	CASTQRGQTNEKLFF
TRBJ1-5	.	TRBV6-5	.	TGTGCCAGCAGTTACGTCCAGGGCCCCGGTCAGCCCCAGCATTTT	CASSYVQGPGQPQHF
TRBJ2-1	TRBD2	TRBV11-2	.	TGTGCCAGCAGCGATCGACTAGCGGGGGGGCCCCAGGATGAGCAGTTCTTC	CASSDRLAGGPQDEQFF
TRBJ1-2	TRBD1	TRBV27	.	TGTGCCAGCCGCTTTACAGGGGGCGCTGGCTATGGCTACACCTTC	CASRFTGGAGYGYTF
TRBJ2-3	.	TRBV18	.	TGTGCCAGCTCACCCCACAGGGAGCCCACAGATACGCAGTATTTT	CASSPHREPTDTQYF
TRBJ2-1	TRBD2	TRBV9	.	TGTGCCAGCAGCCCATGGGAGGGTGAGAGGGACAATGAGCAGTTCTTC	CASSPWEGERDNEQFF
TRBJ2-3	.	TRBV9	.	TGTGCCAGCAGCGTAAGTGGCGGACCACAGTATTTT	CASSVSGGPQYF
TRBJ2-5	TRBD1	TRBV6-5	.	TGTGCCAGCAAAACGACAGGGGGCGAGACCCAGTACTTC	CASKTTGGETQYF
TRBJ2-3	TRBD2	TRBV29-1	.	TGCAGCGTTGAAGATCGTCTAGCGGGGAGCACAGATACGCAGTATTTT	CSVEDRLAGSTDTQYF
TRBJ2-3	.	TRBV20-1	.	TGCAGTGCTAGAGACCCGGGACATAGCACAGATACGCAGTATTTT	CSARDPGHSTDTQYF
TRBJ2-3	TRBD2	TRBV5-4	.	TGTGCCAGCAGCCAGAGGACTAGCGGGGTTGTAGATACGCAGTATTTT	CASSQRTSGVVDTQYF
TRBJ2-7	.	TRBV12-3/TRBV12-4	.	TGTGCCAGCAGCTTACTTACGGGCGAGCAGTACTTC	CASSLLTGEQYF
TRBJ1-2	.	TRBV4-2	.	TGTGCCAGCAGCCAAGGTCGACGGGAGCGAGGCTACACCTTC	CASSQGRRERGYTF
TRBJ2-1	TRBD2	TRBV24-1	.	TGTGCCACCAGTGAACATCGCGGGGGGCCAGATAACTACAATGGGGCGAACGAGCAGTTCTTC	CATSEHRGGPDNYNGANEQFF
TRBJ2-5	TRBD2	TRBV12-3/TRBV12-4	.	TGTGCCAGCAGTTTAGCGGGACTAGCGGGGGGGCCCGAGACCCAGTACTTC	CASSLAGLAGGPETQYF
TRBJ2-3	.	TRBV7-2	.	TGTGCCAGCAGCGCCAGCGGAAACCTTCACACAGATACGCAGTATTTT	CASSASGNLHTDTQYF
TRBJ1-1	.	TRBV19	.	TGTGCCAGTAGCCGCACAATTGGGAACACTGAAGCTTTCTTT	CASSRTIGNTEAFF
TRBJ2-5	TRBD1	TRBV28	.	TGTGCCAGCAACGCAGGGGGCCAGGAGGAGACCCAGTACTTC	CASNAGGQEETQYF
TRBJ2-7	TRBD1	TRBV12-3/TRBV12-4	.	TGTGCCAGCAGGGGAGGACAGGGTAGCTACTACGAGCAGTACTTC	CASRGGQGSYYEQYF
TRBJ1-4	.	TRBV7-9	.	TGTGCCAGCAGCTCGACATCCACTAATGAAAAACTGTTTTTT	CASSSTSTNEKLFF
TRBJ2-1	TRBD2	TRBV5-1	.	TGCGCCAGCACCCAACCGGGACTAGCATCTTACAATGAGCAGTTCTTC	CASTQPGLASYNEQFF
TRBJ2-3	.	TRBV2	.	TGTGCCAGCAAGTCCGGGGGCCTCACAGATACGCAGTATTTT	CASKSGGLTDTQYF
TRBJ2-3	.	TRBV11-2	.	TGTGCCAGCAGCTTAGATTGGCAACCAGATACGCAGTATTTT	CASSLDWQPDTQYF
TRBJ2-3	.	TRBV2	once	TGTGCCAGCAGCTTCGGAACCATCACAGATACGCAGTATTTT	CASSFGTITDTQYF
TRBJ2-7	.	TRBV5-1	once	TGCGCCAGCAGCTTGGTCGTCCAATCCTACGAGCAGTACTTC	CASSLVVQSYEQYF
TRBJ2-5	TRBD1	TRBV18	.	TGTGCCAGCTCGCACCGGGACAGCATTCAAGAGACCCAGTACTTC	CASSHRDSIQETQYF
TRBJ2-3	.	TRBV30	.	TGTGCCTGGAGTGTACTCGGGGGAGCGGATACGCAGTATTTT	CAWSVLGGADTQYF
TRBJ1-6	TRBD1	TRBV30	.	TGTGCCTGGACGGACAGGGACGATTCACCCCTCCACTTT	CAWTDRDDSPLHF
TRBJ1-1	.	TRBV4-3	.	TGCGCCAGCAGCCCGCAGGAGAACACTGAAGCTTTCTTT	CASSPQENTEAFF
TRBJ2-1	.	TRBV5-1	few	TGCGCCAGCAGCCTACAAACTGGGGAGCAGTTCTTC	CASSLQTGEQFF
TRBJ2-1	TRBD2	TRBV6-6	.	TGTGCCAGCGGGACTAGCTCCTACAATGAGCAGTTCTTC	CASGTSSYNEQFF
TRBJ2-1	.	TRBV20-1	.	TGCAGTGCTGGGAGGGGGAGCTCCTACAATGAGCAGTTCTTC	CSAGRGSSYNEQFF
TRBJ2-3	.	TRBV7-2	once	TGTGCCAGCAGCTTATCCCTCTTCACAGATACGCAGTATTTT	CASSLSLFTDTQYF
TRBJ2-7	.	TRBV7-6	.	TGTGCCAGCAGCCCTAACGGAGTAGAAGAGCAGTACTTC	CASSPNGVEEQYF
TRBJ1-5	TRBD1	TRBV20-1	.	TGCAGTGCGGAGGGACAGGGGGCGGTTTTCAATCAGCCCCAGCATTTT	CSAEGQGAVFNQPQHF
TRBJ2-3	TRBD2	TRBV5-1	.	TGCGCCAGCAGCGTACTAGCGGGGGGGTCAGATACGCAGTATTTT	CASSVLAGGSDTQYF
TRBJ2-1	.	TRBV12-3/TRBV12-4	.	TGTGCCAGCAGTTTCTCCGGGGGCAACCCATGGGAGCAGTTCTTC	CASSFSGGNPWEQFF
TRBJ1-6	TRBD1	TRBV27	.	TGTGCCAGCAGTGGACGCCGGGACAGCAATTCACCCCTCCACTTT	CASSGRRDSNSPLHF
TRBJ1-2	.	TRBV5-1	.	TGCGCCAGCAGTCTCGATGGGGATTATGGCTACACCTTC	CASSLDGDYGYTF
TRBJ1-5	.	TRBV6-6	.	TGTGCCAGCAGTTACTCCGAGGGAGTAGAGCAGCCCCAGCATTTT	CASSYSEGVEQPQHF
TRBJ1-2	TRBD1	TRBV9	.	TGTGCCAGCAGCGTAGGGGGACAGGGAGTTAATGGCTACACCTTC	CASSVGGQGVNGYTF
TRBJ2-7	TRBD1	TRBV9	once	TGTGCCAGCAGCCCCGGGACAGGCTACGAGCAGTACTTC	CASSPGTGYEQYF
TRBJ2-3	TRBD2	TRBV20-1	.	TGCAGTCCCCTTGGGGCTAGCGGGGGGGCCTTAGATACGCAGTATTTT	CSPLGASGGALDTQYF